This entry lists 8 T cell receptor beta chains sequenced from one sample in a study of blood T cells in healthy people across ages. Together with a sample-barcoded 5' primer, a J-beta primer mix was included in a second PCR lasting about 6 to 11 cycles. TCRdb recomputed calls from the 5' RACE reads with MiXCR, one row per CDR3 protein. This table has around 990,000 distinct CDR3 sequences, 35% to 40% appearing once. Sequencing was carried out using blood. These receptors were obtained from a young man in good health.

This chain joins TRBV12-3 or TRBV12-4 and TRBJ1-1, with a tentative D call TRBD1 (6 bases). This CDR3 contains 16 residues. V lost 3 bases to trimming and J lost 0 bases, with 14 bases between them. The chain's CDR3 is CASSFETGLMNTEAFF. The CDR3 DNA is TGTGCCAGCAGTTTCGAGACAGGTCTTATGAACACTGAAGCTTTCTTT.

This clonotype was observed a few times. The V call is TRBV27, the J call TRBJ2-1, with TRBD1 matching 9 bases. Trimming at V came to 5 bases and at J to 9 bases, leaving 5 bases not matched to a gene. Germline CDR1 MNHEY, CDR2 SMNVEV (reference sequence). The CDR3 covers 13 residues. Here the CDR3 DNA reads TGTGCCAGCAGTGTCCGGGACAGGGTTGAGCAGTTCTTC. Amino acid sequence: CASSVRDRVEQFF.

This chain uses TRBV4-3 with TRBJ1-2; D unresolved. The length of the CDR3 is 15 residues. The germline V gene encodes CDR1 LGHNA and CDR2 YSLEER. V dropped 2 bases and J dropped 3 bases, with 13 bases sitting between them. CDR3 in amino acids: CASSQPGQEYYGYTF. The CDR3, as DNA: TGCGCCAGCAGCCAACCCGGTCAGGAATACTATGGCTACACCTTC.

This clonotype was detected only a few times. The chain combines TRBV20-1 with TRBJ1-1; D not certain. The germline gives CDR1 DFQATT, CDR2 SNEGSKA (reference sequence). The CDR3 totals 14 residues. Trimming took 3 bases from V and 3 from J, leaving 14 bases between them. Here the CDR3 reads CSARGILGYTEAFF. CDR3 coding DNA: TGCAGTGCTAGGGGGATACTGGGTTACACTGAAGCTTTCTTT.

This clonotype was seen ten or more times. The chain joins TRBV29-1 to TRBJ2-7, with unresolved D. CDR1 and CDR2 (germline): SQVTM, ANQGSEA. Trimming left V 0 bases short and J 1 base short, with 13 bases between. The CDR3 has 15 amino acids. The CDR3 protein is CSVEESRGTSYEQYF. The DNA of the CDR3 is TGCAGCGTTGAAGAGTCTAGAGGAACGTCCTACGAGCAGTACTTC.

This chain links TRBV12-3 or TRBV12-4 with TRBJ1-2; TRBD1 matches at 7 bases. The CDR3 length is 15 residues. The V segment lost 0 bases and the J segment 7 bases; nucleotides outside the gene matches: 8. The CDR3 DNA reads as TGTGCCAGCAGTTTAGCGACGACAGGGAGAAGTGGCTACACCTTC. Translated, it gives CASSLATTGRSGYTF.

The chain has TRBV10-3 and TRBJ1-6, with 9 bases identical to TRBD1. V shed 8 bases, J shed 12 bases, and the junction held 20 bases outside the gene matches. The CDR3 extends over 17 amino acids. From germline, CDR1 is ENHRY and CDR2 SYGVKD. The CDR3 protein is CAIRGNTGGANGLPLHF. CDR3 sequence (DNA): TGTGCCATCCGTGGAAATACAGGGGGCGCAAATGGATTACCCCTCCACTTT.

The chain combines TRBV6-2 or TRBV6-3 with TRBJ1-5; tentatively, D is TRBD1 (6 bases). This CDR3 is built from 16 residues. Per germline, CDR1 MNHEY and CDR2 SVGEGT. The V gene lost 6 bases and the J gene lost 2 bases, with 17 bases spanning the gap. The CDR3 protein is CASRAGTTNGNQPQHF. DNA for the CDR3: TGTGCCAGCAGAGCCGGGACAACGAATGGCAATCAGCCCCAGCATTTT.